These 25 T cell receptor beta chains were all obtained from the same sample, sequenced in a study of T cell responses to AZD1222 COVID-19 vaccine. Some clones are missing from TCRdb's copy, which holds only in-frame ones; the method was immunoSEQ multiplex PCR. The sample has 120,000 to 150,000 clones, around 84% seen once; the top ten hold about 4.8%. This specimen was peripheral blood, taken 28 days after the second AZD1222 dose. Receptors were obtained from an adult who received the AZD1222 COVID-19 vaccine.

The rearrangement links TRBV28 to TRBJ1-6; 7 bases fit TRBD1. CDR3 length: 17 amino acids. The trim removed 2 bases at V and 7 bases at J, leaving 11 bases unmatched. In germline, CDR1 is MDHEN, CDR2 SYDVKM. The CDR3 reads CASSLNRDSGGNSPLHF. The CDR3 DNA reads TGTGCCAGCAGTTTAAACCGGGACAGTGGAGGGAATTCACCCCTCCACTTT.

The J gene is TRBJ1-5, the V gene TRBV6-6; TRBD1 might be the D (5 bases). The CDR3 length is 14 residues. The V and J ends lost 5 bases and 4 bases respectively, with 12 bases between them. Looked up from germline, CDR1 is MNHNY and CDR2 is SVGAGI (reference sequence). The CDR3 loop is CASSPAGVNQPQHF. Here the CDR3 DNA reads TGTGCCAGCAGTCCCGCGGGGGTAAATCAGCCCCAGCATTTT.

The V gene is TRBV2, the J gene TRBJ1-2, with TRBD1 matching 7 bases. This CDR3 has 15 amino acids. Germline assignment: CDR1 SNHLY and CDR2 FYNNEI. Trimming took 8 bases from V and 2 from J; bases not matched to a gene: 11. The CDR3 is CASRFTGTANYGYTF. CDR3 nucleotides: TGTGCCAGCCGATTCACCGGGACAGCCAACTATGGCTACACCTTC.

The gene calls are TRBV7-2 and TRBJ2-6; tentative D call: TRBD2 (6 bases). CDR1 and CDR2 (germline): SGHTA, FQGNSA. V lost 1 base and J 4 bases, leaving 11 bases between the germline ends. The CDR3 contains 16 residues. The CDR3 here is CASSLGRARGANVLTF. The CDR3 bases are TGTGCCAGCAGCTTAGGGAGGGCAAGGGGGGCCAACGTCCTGACTTTC.

The chain joins TRBV7-9 to TRBJ2-1; D is unresolved. Germline V lookup: CDR1 SEHNR, CDR2 FQNEAQ (reference sequence). The CDR3 is 10 residues long. The V end was cut by 8 bases, the J end by 9 bases, with 8 bases between. The chain's CDR3 is CASSLREQFF. CDR3 DNA sequence: TGTGCCAGCTCGCTACGTGAGCAGTTCTTC.

In this sample, this clone turned up a few times. Additional DNA sequences in this sample encode the identical CDR3. J is TRBJ1-1 and V is TRBV5-4; weak D call: TRBD1 (5 bases). The V end was cut by 0 bases, the J end by 4 bases, with 7 bases between. CDR1 and CDR2 (germline): SGHNT, YYREEE (reference sequence). This CDR3 region has 13 residues. CDR3 residues: CASSLAGITEAFF. CDR3 nucleotide sequence: TGTGCCAGCAGCTTGGCAGGGATCACTGAAGCTTTCTTT.

V gene TRBV5-1 combines with J gene TRBJ2-1; 14 nucleotides agree with TRBD2. CDR1 SGHRS and CDR2 YFSETQ come from the germline V gene. The CDR3 is made up of 15 amino acids. Trimming took 4 bases from V and 8 from J; bases not matched to a gene: 5. The CDR3 is CASSRGTSGSDEQFF. DNA for the CDR3: TGCGCCAGCAGCCGCGGGACTAGCGGGAGTGATGAGCAGTTCTTC.

This clone showed up just a few times. DNA for the CDR3: TGTGCCAGCTCAGCACGATCTACAGGGGGCAGCACTGAAGCTTTCTTT. Translation: CASSARSTGGSTEAFF. The chain carries TRBV18 and TRBJ1-1; TRBD1 matches 9 bases. Trimming removed 5 bases from V and 4 bases from J; junction bases left unmatched: 11. Germline loops: CDR1 KGHSH, CDR2 LQKENI. CDR3 length: 16 amino acids. The whole variable domain, filled in from reference TRBV18 and TRBJ1-1, reads NAGVMQNPRHLVRRRGQEARLRCSPMKGHSHVYWYRQLPEEGLKFMVYLQKENIIDESGMPKERFSAEFPKEGPSILRIQQVVRGDSAAYFCASSARSTGGSTEAFFGQGTRLTVV.

The CDR3 region is CASSDPSNGDTQYF. The DNA for the CDR3 is TGTGCCAGCAGCGACCCTTCAAACGGAGATACGCAGTATTTT. The chain is built from TRBV9 and TRBJ2-3; D gene uncertain. The germline V and J ends were trimmed by 3 bases and 5 bases, with 13 bases remaining between them. This CDR3 is 14 amino acids long. Germline V lookup: CDR1 SGDLS, CDR2 YYNGEE.

Remarks on this clone: The junction shows a germline mismatch at one end, possibly a read error. J is TRBJ2-7 and V is TRBV10-2, with 7 bases aligning to TRBD1. The V gene's germline CDR1 is WSHSY and CDR2 SAAADI. The CDR3 contains 14 residues. CDR3 protein: CAGSEWDSTDEQYF. The CDR3 nucleotides are TGCGCCGGCAGTGAGTGGGACAGTACCGACGAGCAGTACTTC.

This chain uses TRBV5-6 with TRBJ2-1, with no clear D. This CDR3 region has 15 residues. The germline CDR1 and CDR2 sequences are SGHDT and YYEEEE. V lost 3 bases and J lost 0, with 10 bases in between. CDR3 nucleotide sequence: TGTGCCAGCAGCTCTATGGCCCGCTCCTACAATGAGCAGTTCTTC. Translated: CASSSMARSYNEQFF.

For this clone: One end of the junction does not line up with germline, which may come from a read error. The chain is built from TRBV5-1 and TRBJ2-1; D tentatively reads TRBD1 or TRBD2 (6 bases each). Per germline, CDR1 SGHRS and CDR2 YFSETQ. The CDR3 runs to 15 residues. The CDR3 spells CASGLTGGDYNEQFF. CDR3 nucleotides: TGCGCCAGCGGCTTGACAGGAGGGGACTACAATGAGCAGTTCTTC.

The rearrangement joins TRBV3-1 (or the pseudogene TRBV3-2) to TRBJ1-6, with D unresolved. The V end was cut by 1 base, the J end by 10 bases, with 14 bases between. The CDR3 is 15 residues long. The V gene's germline CDR1 is LGHDT and CDR2 YNNKEL (reference sequence). Written as DNA, the CDR3 is TGTGCCAGCAGCCAAGCGGGCGGCTTGGGGTCACCCCTCCACTTT. Protein product: CASSQAGGLGSPLHF.

CDR3 DNA sequence: TGTGCCTGGAGTGCCATTCCCCGAGGTTCACCCCTCCACTTT. Protein: CAWSAIPRGSPLHF. V gene TRBV30 combines with J gene TRBJ1-6; D remains ambiguous. Trimming shortened V by 1 base and J by 9 bases, and 13 bases separated the two germline ends. The CDR3 contains 14 residues. The V gene's germline CDR1 is GTSNPN and CDR2 SVGIG (reference sequence).

The CDR3 nucleotides read TGTGCCAGCAGCTTATATGGGACAGGTTTCCTCCGGGGCTACACCTTC. Protein sequence: CASSLYGTGFLRGYTF. This chain connects TRBV7-9 to TRBJ1-2; TRBD1 matches at 8 bases. After removal of 2 bases from V and 8 bases from J, the junction contained 13 bases not matched to a gene. The germline CDR1 and CDR2 sequences are SEHNR and FQNEAQ (reference sequence). The CDR3 sequence is 16 residues long. Filled out from reference TRBV7-9 and TRBJ1-2, the complete variable domain reads DTGVSQNPRHKITKRGQNVTFRCDPISEHNRLYWYRQTLGQGPEFLTYFQNEAQLEKSRLLSDRFSAERPKGSFSTLEIQRTEQGDSAMYLCASSLYGTGFLRGYTFGSGTRLTVV.

This clone has only a few counts. The chain carries TRBV5-1 and TRBJ1-3; 12 bases match TRBD1. The CDR3 consists of 16 residues. Trimming at V came to 3 bases and at J to 1 base, leaving 2 bases not matched to a gene. Per the germline V gene, CDR1 is SGHRS and CDR2 is YFSETQ. The CDR3 region has the DNA TGCGCCAGCAGCTGGGGACAGGGGGCATCTGGAAACACCATATATTTT. It encodes CASSWGQGASGNTIYF.

CDR3 coding DNA: TGTGCCAGCAGTGTACAGGGCCCGTCCTACAATGAGCAGTTCTTC. Translating it yields CASSVQGPSYNEQFF. The chain carries TRBV27 and TRBJ2-1, with D perhaps matching TRBD1 (6 bases). Between the trimmed V and J ends, which lost 5 bases and 1 base, there was a span of 12 bases. The CDR3 contains 15 residues. From germline, CDR1 is MNHEY and CDR2 SMNVEV (reference sequence).

V and J are TRBV19 and TRBJ1-2; 7 bases fit TRBD1. The V gene end was trimmed by 2 bases and the J gene end by 5 bases; junction bases not matched to a gene: 8. Germline V gene lookup returns CDR1 LNHDA and CDR2 SQIVND (reference sequence). This CDR3 is 15 amino acids long. CDR3 nucleotide sequence: TGTGCCAGTAGTATACCGACAGGGAAGTTGTATGGCTACACCTTC. This gives the protein CASSIPTGKLYGYTF.

V is TRBV12-3 or TRBV12-4 and J is TRBJ1-4; weak D call: TRBD1 (6 bases). The CDR3 is made up of 13 amino acids. The V gene lost 6 bases and the J gene lost 4 bases, with 9 bases spanning the gap. The DNA for the CDR3 is TGTGCCAGCAGACGAGGGGGTAATGAAAAACTGTTTTTT. As protein: CASRRGGNEKLFF.

This chain links TRBV10-2 with TRBJ2-2; D is unclear. V was pared by 4 bases and J by 0 bases, with 6 bases between. The CDR3 contains 14 residues. CDR1 is WSHSY, CDR2 SAAADI, per germline. CDR3 coding DNA: TGCGCCAGCAGTGGGAATACGAACACCGGGGAGCTGTTTTTT. This codes for CASSGNTNTGELFF.

This clone was seen a few times. The chain has TRBV5-5 and TRBJ1-6; D remains unclear. Trimming removed 4 bases from V and 9 bases from J, with 17 bases in between. This CDR3 region has 15 residues. Germline-derived CDR1 and CDR2 are SGHKS and YYEKEE (reference sequence). CDR3 nucleotide sequence: TGTGCCAGCAGCCTGTACGGCATCAACTCTTCACCCCTCCACTTT. This codes for CASSLYGINSSPLHF.

V is TRBV9 and J is TRBJ2-3, with D perhaps matching TRBD1 or TRBD2 (5 bases each). CDR1 SGDLS and CDR2 YYNGEE come from the germline V gene. The CDR3 consists of 16 residues. V lost 0 bases and J lost 1, with 12 bases in between. CDR3 DNA sequence: TGTGCCAGCAGCGTAGACACTAGGGGCGGCACAGATACGCAGTATTTT. This codes for CASSVDTRGGTDTQYF.

The rearrangement uses TRBV4-2 and TRBJ1-4; the match to TRBD1 covers 7 bases. The CDR3 is 16 amino acids. The V segment lost 3 bases and the J segment 4 bases; nucleotides outside the gene matches: 8. CDR1 and CDR2 (germline): LGHNA, YNFKEQ. The CDR3 is CASSQEGGQLNEKLFF. CDR3 in DNA: TGTGCCAGCAGCCAGGAAGGGGGACAGCTTAATGAAAAACTGTTTTTT.

This chain connects TRBV27 to TRBJ1-2; D is perhaps TRBD1 (5 bases). This CDR3 has 16 amino acids. V lost 1 base and J 9 bases, leaving 21 bases between the germline ends. Germline assignment: CDR1 MNHEY and CDR2 SMNVEV (reference sequence). The CDR3 reads CASSLWGRGSRGSYTF. The CDR3 region has the DNA TGTGCCAGCAGTTTATGGGGTAGGGGCAGCCGCGGTAGCTACACCTTC.

The chain links TRBV4-1 to TRBJ2-1, with D possibly matching TRBD1 (5 bases). CDR1 is MGHRA, CDR2 YSYEKL, per germline. V shed 1 base and J shed 0 bases, with 22 bases lying between them. This CDR3 has 20 amino acids. CDR3 coding DNA: TGCGCCAGCAGCCAAGTTCCCAGGGCCACAGCTCGGAGCTCCTACAATGAGCAGTTCTTC. Translating gives CASSQVPRATARSSYNEQFF.